This T cell receptor beta chain was identified during a study of control samples from healthy donors and cancer patients. The table came from immunoSEQ multiplex PCR; TCRdb's copy has only in-frame clones and leaves some out. The data contain 120,000 or so clones, more than 70% of them seen just once; the ten biggest clones take up just under 3%. The CDR3 runs 16 residues. The V end was cut by 0 bases, the J end by 4 bases, with 13 bases between. Germline V gives CDR1 SGHRS, CDR2 YFSETQ. Sequenced: blood. The J gene is TRBJ2-2, the V gene TRBV5-1; no definite D call. This receptor was obtained from a man in his sixties in good health. The DNA of the CDR3 is TGCGCCAGCAGCTTGGCTGCGGAACTCACCACCGGGGAGCTGTTTTTT. This codes for CASSLAAELTTGELFF.